This T cell receptor beta chain was captured by sequencing in a study of blood T cell repertoires in COVID-19. Original processing notes: Using reference gene primer amplification, nucleated cell counts were estimated. Measured with immunoSEQ multiplex PCR; TCRdb has only the in-frame clones, and not every one. Clone size and the V and J calls come from that table; the DNA yielded D and trimming. Seen here are over 85,000 clones, about 88% observed once, and the top ten hold about 5.1%. The trim removed 1 base at V and 4 bases at J, leaving 9 bases unmatched. Germline CDR1 GTSNPN, CDR2 SVGIG (reference sequence). The CDR3 loop spans 16 amino acids.

The chain employs TRBV30 and TRBJ1-5; 8 bases are a match to TRBD1. Sequencing input: peripheral blood. This receptor was obtained from a man aged 35-49 years with acute or convalescent COVID-19. CDR3 sequence: CAWSGSRGQENQPQHF. In DNA form, the CDR3 reads TGTGCCTGGAGTGGATCAAGGGGACAGGAGAATCAGCCCCAGCATTTT.